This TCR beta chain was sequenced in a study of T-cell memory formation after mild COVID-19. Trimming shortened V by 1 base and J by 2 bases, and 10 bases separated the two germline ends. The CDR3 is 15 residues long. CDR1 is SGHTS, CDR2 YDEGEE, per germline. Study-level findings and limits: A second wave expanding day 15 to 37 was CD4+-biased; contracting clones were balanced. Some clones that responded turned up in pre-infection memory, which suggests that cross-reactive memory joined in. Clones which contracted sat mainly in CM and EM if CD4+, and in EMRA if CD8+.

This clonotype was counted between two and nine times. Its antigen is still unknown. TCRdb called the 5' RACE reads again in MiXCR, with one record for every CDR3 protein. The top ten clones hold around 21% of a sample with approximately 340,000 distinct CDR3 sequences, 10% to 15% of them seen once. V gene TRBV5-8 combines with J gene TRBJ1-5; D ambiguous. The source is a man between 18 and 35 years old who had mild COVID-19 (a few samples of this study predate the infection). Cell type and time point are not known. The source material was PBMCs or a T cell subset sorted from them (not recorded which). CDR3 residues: CASSLLSGGNQPQHF. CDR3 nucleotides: TGTGCCAGCAGCTTGTTATCAGGCGGCAATCAGCCCCAGCATTTT.